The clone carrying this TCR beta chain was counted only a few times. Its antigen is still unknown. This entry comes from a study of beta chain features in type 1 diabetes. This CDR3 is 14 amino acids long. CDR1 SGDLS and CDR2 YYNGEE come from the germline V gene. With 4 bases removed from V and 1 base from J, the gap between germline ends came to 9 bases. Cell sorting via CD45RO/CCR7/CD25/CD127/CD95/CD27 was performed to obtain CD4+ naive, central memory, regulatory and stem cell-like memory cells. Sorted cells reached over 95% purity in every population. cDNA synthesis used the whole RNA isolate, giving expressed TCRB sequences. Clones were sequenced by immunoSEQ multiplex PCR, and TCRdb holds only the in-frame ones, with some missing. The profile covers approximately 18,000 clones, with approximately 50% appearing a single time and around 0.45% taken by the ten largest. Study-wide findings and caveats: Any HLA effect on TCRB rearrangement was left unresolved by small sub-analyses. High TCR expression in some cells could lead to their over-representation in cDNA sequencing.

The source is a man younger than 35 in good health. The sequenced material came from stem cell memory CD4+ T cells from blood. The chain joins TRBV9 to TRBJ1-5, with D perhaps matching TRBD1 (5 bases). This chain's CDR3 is CASSPGLSNQPQHF. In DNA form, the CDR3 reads TGTGCCAGCAGCCCAGGGTTGAGCAATCAGCCCCAGCATTTT.